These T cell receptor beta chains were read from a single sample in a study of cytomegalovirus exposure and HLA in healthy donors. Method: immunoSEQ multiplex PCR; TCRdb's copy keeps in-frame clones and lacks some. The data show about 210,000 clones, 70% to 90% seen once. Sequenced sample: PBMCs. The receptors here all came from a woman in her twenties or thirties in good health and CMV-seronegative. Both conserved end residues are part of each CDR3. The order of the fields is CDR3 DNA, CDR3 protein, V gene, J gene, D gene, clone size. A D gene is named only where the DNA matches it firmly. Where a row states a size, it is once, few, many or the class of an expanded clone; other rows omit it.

DNA: TGTGCCAGCATATATCCAAGGGGAAGGACCTATAATTCACCCCTCCACTTT
CDR3: CASIYPRGRTYNSPLHF
V: TRBV27
J: TRBJ1-6
D: .
size: .

DNA: TGTGCCAGCAGCCCGGCGGGACAGAGCACAGATACGCAGTATTTT
CDR3: CASSPAGQSTDTQYF
V: TRBV7-9
J: TRBJ2-3
D: .
size: .

DNA: TGTGCCAGCAGCTTAGCCGTCTCTGGGGCCAACGTCCTGACTTTC
CDR3: CASSLAVSGANVLTF
V: TRBV5-5
J: TRBJ2-6
D: .
size: once

DNA: TGTGCCATCAGTGGACAGGGGGATTACTACGGGCAGTACTTC
CDR3: CAISGQGDYYGQYF
V: TRBV10-3
J: TRBJ2-7
D: TRBD1
size: .

DNA: TGTGCCAGCAGCCCCCCTCCGGGACTAGCGAATCAAGAGACCCAGTACTTC
CDR3: CASSPPPGLANQETQYF
V: TRBV7-6
J: TRBJ2-5
D: TRBD2
size: .

DNA: TGTGCCAGCAGTTTGCGCACAGGGACAGAGACCCAGTACTTC
CDR3: CASSLRTGTETQYF
V: TRBV27
J: TRBJ2-5
D: .
size: .

DNA: TGTGCCAGCAGCGGTGATAGCGGGGGGTCTCTTGCAGATACGCAGTATTTT
CDR3: CASSGDSGGSLADTQYF
V: TRBV9
J: TRBJ2-3
D: TRBD2
size: .

DNA: TGCGCCAGCAGCCAAGATCAGCAGGTGAACTATGGCTACACCTTC
CDR3: CASSQDQQVNYGYTF
V: TRBV4-1
J: TRBJ1-2
D: .
size: few

DNA: TGTGCCAGCAGTGAAGGAGGGGTTCAGGGGTCACCCCTCCACTTT
CDR3: CASSEGGVQGSPLHF
V: TRBV2
J: TRBJ1-6
D: .
size: .

DNA: TGTGCCAGCAGTCCCCACAGGGGTTGGGAGACCCAGTACTTC
CDR3: CASSPHRGWETQYF
V: TRBV6-1
J: TRBJ2-5
D: TRBD1
size: .

DNA: TGTGCCAGTCCTGATTCTACTAGCACAGATACGCAGTATTTT
CDR3: CASPDSTSTDTQYF
V: TRBV27
J: TRBJ2-3
D: .
size: .

DNA: TGCGCCAGCAGCTTTTCCCCCGGGACAGGGGATTACCTCTCCTACGAGCAGTACTTC
CDR3: CASSFSPGTGDYLSYEQYF
V: TRBV5-1
J: TRBJ2-7
D: TRBD1
size: few

DNA: TGCAGCGTTGAACAGGCCCTTAACTATGGCTACACCTTC
CDR3: CSVEQALNYGYTF
V: TRBV29-1
J: TRBJ1-2
D: .
size: .

DNA: TGTGCCAGCAGTTTCGGGACTAGCGGGTTTCCTTACAATGAGCAGTTCTTC
CDR3: CASSFGTSGFPYNEQFF
V: TRBV27
J: TRBJ2-1
D: TRBD2
size: .

DNA: TGTGCCTGGTCTGGAGGGAGGAGTCTAGGTGAGCAGTACTTC
CDR3: CAWSGGRSLGEQYF
V: TRBV30
J: TRBJ2-7
D: .
size: .

DNA: TGTGCCAGCAGGGGCGGGACAGGCGACTATGGCTACACCTTC
CDR3: CASRGGTGDYGYTF
V: TRBV2
J: TRBJ1-2
D: TRBD1
size: .

DNA: TGTGCCAGCAGCTTACCCCGGGGGGTTGATATAAATGAGCAGTTCTTC
CDR3: CASSLPRGVDINEQFF
V: TRBV7-8
J: TRBJ2-1
D: TRBD2
size: .

DNA: TGCGCCAGCAGCTTGAGGCAGGCGGGGGACTATGGCTACACCTTC
CDR3: CASSLRQAGDYGYTF
V: TRBV5-1
J: TRBJ1-2
D: .
size: .

DNA: TGTGCCAGCAACACAGGGGGCGGAGGTCAGCCCCAGCATTTT
CDR3: CASNTGGGGQPQHF
V: TRBV6-1
J: TRBJ1-5
D: TRBD1
size: .

DNA: TGTGCCAGTAGGACCGGGACAGGGGTCAGCGAGCAGTACTTC
CDR3: CASRTGTGVSEQYF
V: TRBV19
J: TRBJ2-7
D: TRBD1
size: .

DNA: TGCGCCAGCAGCCAAGTGGTCCGGCTAGCGGGGGGAAAGAACACCGGGGAGCTGTTTTTT
CDR3: CASSQVVRLAGGKNTGELFF
V: TRBV4-1
J: TRBJ2-2
D: TRBD2
size: .

DNA: TGTGCCAGTAGTATGGTTCAAGGGCTAGCGGGGGGCTACAATGAGCAGTTCTTC
CDR3: CASSMVQGLAGGYNEQFF
V: TRBV19
J: TRBJ2-1
D: TRBD2
size: .

DNA: TGTGCCAGCAGTTACTCCGCTATTAACTACAATGAGCAGTTCTTC
CDR3: CASSYSAINYNEQFF
V: TRBV6-5
J: TRBJ2-1
D: .
size: .

DNA: TGCGCCAGCAGCTTCGGGCAGGCGGGAGAGGAGACCCAGTACTTC
CDR3: CASSFGQAGEETQYF
V: TRBV5-1
J: TRBJ2-5
D: TRBD2
size: .

DNA: TGCGCCAGCAGTGAGCGGGACAGGGTTAAGGCTTTCTTT
CDR3: CASSERDRVKAFF
V: TRBV10-1
J: TRBJ1-1
D: TRBD1
size: .

DNA: TGTGCCAGCAGCCTACAGGTGGCTGTCACTGAAGCTTTCTTT
CDR3: CASSLQVAVTEAFF
V: TRBV6-6
J: TRBJ1-1
D: .
size: .

DNA: TGTGCCAGCAGCTTGGTAGGGGTTCCCTACAATGAGCAGTTCTTC
CDR3: CASSLVGVPYNEQFF
V: TRBV5-8
J: TRBJ2-1
D: .
size: .

DNA: TGTGCCAGCAGCGTAAGGGGTGGTAATGGTGAGCAGTTCTTC
CDR3: CASSVRGGNGEQFF
V: TRBV9
J: TRBJ2-1
D: .
size: .

DNA: TGCGCCAGCAGCGCCGCGGGGGGGCCAAATGAGCAGTTCTTC
CDR3: CASSAAGGPNEQFF
V: TRBV5-1
J: TRBJ2-1
D: TRBD2
size: .

DNA: TGTGCCATCCCAGGGGGCATCTACGAGCAGTACTTC
CDR3: CAIPGGIYEQYF
V: TRBV27
J: TRBJ2-7
D: TRBD1
size: .

DNA: TGCGCCAGCAGCTTCTGGGGCAGGGCTTGGGAAAAACTGTTTTTT
CDR3: CASSFWGRAWEKLFF
V: TRBV5-1
J: TRBJ1-4
D: .
size: .